This TCR beta chain was captured in a study of cytomegalovirus exposure and HLA in healthy donors. Germline assignment: CDR1 LGHNA and CDR2 YSLEER. This CDR3 comprises 15 residues. Trimming took off 3 bases at V and 1 base at J, with 12 bases between the two ends. Only a few counts were recorded for this clone. PCR was performed using 60 Vbeta and 13 Jbeta primers. TCRdb's table, derived via immunoSEQ multiplex PCR, lists solely in-frame clones and lacks some. In the table there are approximately 180,000 clones, 10% to 15% of which are singletons. The J gene is TRBJ1-1, the V gene TRBV4-3; no clear D. The sequencing sample was made of PBMCs. The origin of this receptor is a man aged 50 to 59 in good health and CMV-seropositive. The CDR3 here is CASSQKSGENTEAFF. The CDR3 DNA reads TGCGCCAGCAGCCAGAAATCTGGAGAGAACACTGAAGCTTTCTTT.